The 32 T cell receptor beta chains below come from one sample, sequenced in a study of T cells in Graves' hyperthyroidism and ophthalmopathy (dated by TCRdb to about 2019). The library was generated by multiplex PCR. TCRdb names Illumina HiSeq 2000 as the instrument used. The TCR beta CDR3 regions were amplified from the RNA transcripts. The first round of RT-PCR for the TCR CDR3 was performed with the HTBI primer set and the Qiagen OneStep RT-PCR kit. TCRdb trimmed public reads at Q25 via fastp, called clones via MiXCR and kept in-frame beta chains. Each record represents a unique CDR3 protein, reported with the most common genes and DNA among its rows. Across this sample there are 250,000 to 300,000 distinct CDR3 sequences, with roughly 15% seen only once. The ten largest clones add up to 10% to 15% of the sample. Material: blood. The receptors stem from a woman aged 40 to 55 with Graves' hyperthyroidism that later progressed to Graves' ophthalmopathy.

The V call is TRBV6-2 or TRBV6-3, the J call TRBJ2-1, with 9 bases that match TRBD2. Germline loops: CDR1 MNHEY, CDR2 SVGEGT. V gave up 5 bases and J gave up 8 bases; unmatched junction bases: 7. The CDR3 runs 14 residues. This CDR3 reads CASSPGGRAYEQFF. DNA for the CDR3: TGTGCCAGCAGTCCGGGCGGGAGGGCGTATGAGCAGTTCTTC.

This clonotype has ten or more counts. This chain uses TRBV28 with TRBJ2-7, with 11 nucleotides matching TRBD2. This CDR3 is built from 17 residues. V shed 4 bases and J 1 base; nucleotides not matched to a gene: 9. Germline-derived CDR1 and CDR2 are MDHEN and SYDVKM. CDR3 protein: CASSYPLVAGGSYEQYF. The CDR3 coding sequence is TGTGCCAGCAGTTACCCTTTAGTAGCGGGAGGGTCCTACGAGCAGTACTTC.

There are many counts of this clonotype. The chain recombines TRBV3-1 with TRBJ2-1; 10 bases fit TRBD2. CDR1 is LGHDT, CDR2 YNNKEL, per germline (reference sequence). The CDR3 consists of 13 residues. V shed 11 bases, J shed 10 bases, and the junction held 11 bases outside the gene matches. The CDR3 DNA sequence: TGTGCCGCAGCGGGAAGCGGGAGGGCAGAGCAGTTCTTC. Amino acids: CAAAGSGRAEQFF.

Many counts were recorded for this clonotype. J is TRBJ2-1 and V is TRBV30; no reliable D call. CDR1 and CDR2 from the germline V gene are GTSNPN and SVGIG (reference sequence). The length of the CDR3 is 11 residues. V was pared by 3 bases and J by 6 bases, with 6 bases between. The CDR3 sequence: CAWSPLNEQFF. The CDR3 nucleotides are TGTGCCTGGAGCCCGCTCAATGAGCAGTTCTTC.

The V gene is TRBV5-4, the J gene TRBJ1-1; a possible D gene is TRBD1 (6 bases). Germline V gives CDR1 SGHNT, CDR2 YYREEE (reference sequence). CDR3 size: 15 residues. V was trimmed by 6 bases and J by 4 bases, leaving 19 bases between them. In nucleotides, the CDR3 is TGTGCCAGCACCCGGTCGACAGGATTTGTCACTGAAGCTTTCTTT. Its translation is CASTRSTGFVTEAFF.

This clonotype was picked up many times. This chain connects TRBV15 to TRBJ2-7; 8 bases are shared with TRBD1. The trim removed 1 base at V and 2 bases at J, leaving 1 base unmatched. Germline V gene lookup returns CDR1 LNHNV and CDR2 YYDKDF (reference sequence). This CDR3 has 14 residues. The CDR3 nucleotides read TGTGCCACCAGCAGAGGGACAGGGCCCTACGAGCAGTACTTC. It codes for CATSRGTGPYEQYF.

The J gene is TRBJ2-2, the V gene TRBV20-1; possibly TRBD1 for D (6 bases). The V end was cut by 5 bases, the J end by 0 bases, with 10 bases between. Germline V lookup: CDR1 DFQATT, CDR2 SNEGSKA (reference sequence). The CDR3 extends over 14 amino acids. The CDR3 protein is CSAGQQSNTGELFF. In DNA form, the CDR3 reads TGCAGTGCTGGACAGCAATCGAACACCGGGGAGCTGTTTTTT.

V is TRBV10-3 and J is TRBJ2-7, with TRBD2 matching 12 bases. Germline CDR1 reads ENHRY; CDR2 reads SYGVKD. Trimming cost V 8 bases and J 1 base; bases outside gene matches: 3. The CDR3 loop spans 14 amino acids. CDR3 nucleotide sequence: TGTGCCATCGGGACTAGCGGGCTATCCTACGAGCAGTACTTC. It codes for CAIGTSGLSYEQYF.

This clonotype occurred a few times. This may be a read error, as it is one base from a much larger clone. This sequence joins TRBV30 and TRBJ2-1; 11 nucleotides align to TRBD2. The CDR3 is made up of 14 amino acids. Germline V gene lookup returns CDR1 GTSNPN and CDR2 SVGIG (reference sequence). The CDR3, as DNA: TGTGCCTGGACAACTAGCGGGAGTTTGGATGAGCAGCTCTTC. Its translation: CAWTTSGSLDEQLF.

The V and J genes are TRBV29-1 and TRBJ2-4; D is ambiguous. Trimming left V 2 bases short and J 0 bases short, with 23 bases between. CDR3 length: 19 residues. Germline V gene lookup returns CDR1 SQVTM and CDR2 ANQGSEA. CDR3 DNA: TGCAGCGTTGAATCGGCCCTTTTGGATGGTTTCATAGCCAAAAACATTCAGTACTTC. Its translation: CSVESALLDGFIAKNIQYF. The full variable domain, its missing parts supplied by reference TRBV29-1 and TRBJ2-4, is SAVISQKPSRDICQRGTSLTIQCQVDSQVTMMFWYRQQPGQSLTLIATANQGSEATYESGFVIDKFPISRPNLTFSTLTVSNMSPEDSSIYLCSVESALLDGFIAKNIQYFGAGTRLSVL.

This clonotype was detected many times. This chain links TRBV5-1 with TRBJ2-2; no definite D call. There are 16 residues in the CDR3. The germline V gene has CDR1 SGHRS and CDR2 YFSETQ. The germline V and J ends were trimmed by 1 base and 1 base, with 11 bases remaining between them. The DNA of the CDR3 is TGCGCCAGCAGCTTGACCGTAGAAAGGAACACCGGGGAGCTGTTTTTT. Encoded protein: CASSLTVERNTGELFF.

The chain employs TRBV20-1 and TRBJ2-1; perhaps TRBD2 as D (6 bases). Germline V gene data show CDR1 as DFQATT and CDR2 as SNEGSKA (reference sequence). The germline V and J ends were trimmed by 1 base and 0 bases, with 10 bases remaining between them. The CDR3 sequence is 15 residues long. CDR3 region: CSARGGGDSYNEQFF. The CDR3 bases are TGCAGTGCTAGAGGGGGCGGGGACTCCTACAATGAGCAGTTCTTC.

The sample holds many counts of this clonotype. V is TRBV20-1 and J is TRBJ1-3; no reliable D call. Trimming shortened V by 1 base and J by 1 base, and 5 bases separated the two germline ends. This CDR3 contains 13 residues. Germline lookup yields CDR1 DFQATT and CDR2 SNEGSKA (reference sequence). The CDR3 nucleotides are TGCAGTGCTAGAGCCCCGTCTGGAAACACCATATATTTT. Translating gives CSARAPSGNTIYF.

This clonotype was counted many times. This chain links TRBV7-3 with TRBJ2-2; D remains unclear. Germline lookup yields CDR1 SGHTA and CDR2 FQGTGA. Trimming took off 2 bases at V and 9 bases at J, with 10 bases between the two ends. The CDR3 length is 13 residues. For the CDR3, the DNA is TGTGCCAGCAGCTTAGGGTCCCAGAGGGAGCTGTTTTTT. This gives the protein CASSLGSQRELFF.

The CDR3 loop reads CASNKGGRNYGYTF. The CDR3 nucleotides are TGTGCCAGCAATAAGGGGGGTCGGAACTATGGCTACACCTTC. The V gene is TRBV6-1, the J gene TRBJ1-2, with D perhaps matching TRBD1 (6 bases). This CDR3 is 14 amino acids long. Deletions cut 7 bases from V and 2 bases from J, with 14 bases between. Per germline, CDR1 MNHNS and CDR2 SASEGT.

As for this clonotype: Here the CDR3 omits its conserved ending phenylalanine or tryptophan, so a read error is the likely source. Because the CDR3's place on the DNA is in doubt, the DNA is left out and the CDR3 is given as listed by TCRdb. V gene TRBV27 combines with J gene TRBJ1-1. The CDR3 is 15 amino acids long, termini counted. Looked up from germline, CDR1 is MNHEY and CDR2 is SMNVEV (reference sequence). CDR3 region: CASSLKGTFNTEAFL.

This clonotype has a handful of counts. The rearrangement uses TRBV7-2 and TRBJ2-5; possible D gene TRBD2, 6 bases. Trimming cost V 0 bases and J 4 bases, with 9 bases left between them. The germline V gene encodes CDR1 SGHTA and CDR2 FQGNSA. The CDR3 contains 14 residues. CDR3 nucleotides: TGTGCCAGCAGCTTAGCGGGACTTGGAGAGACCCAGTACTTC. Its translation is CASSLAGLGETQYF.

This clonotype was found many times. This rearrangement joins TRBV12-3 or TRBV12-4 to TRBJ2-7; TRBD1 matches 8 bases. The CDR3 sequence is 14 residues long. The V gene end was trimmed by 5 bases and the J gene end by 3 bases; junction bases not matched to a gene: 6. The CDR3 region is CASSPHDRGYEQYF. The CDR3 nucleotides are TGTGCCAGCAGTCCACATGACAGGGGCTACGAGCAGTACTTC.

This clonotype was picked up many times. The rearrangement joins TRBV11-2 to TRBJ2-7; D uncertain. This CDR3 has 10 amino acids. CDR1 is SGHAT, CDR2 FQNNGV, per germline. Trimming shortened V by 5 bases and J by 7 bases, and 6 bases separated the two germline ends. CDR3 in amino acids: CASSEREQYF. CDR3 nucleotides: TGTGCCAGCAGCGAAAGGGAGCAGTACTTC.

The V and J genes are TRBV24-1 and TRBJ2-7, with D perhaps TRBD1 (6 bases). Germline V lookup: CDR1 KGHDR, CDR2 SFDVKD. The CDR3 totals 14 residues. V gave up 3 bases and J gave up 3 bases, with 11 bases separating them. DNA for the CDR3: TGTGCCACCAGTGATGGGCAGGGGCGCTACGAGCAGTACTTC. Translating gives CATSDGQGRYEQYF.

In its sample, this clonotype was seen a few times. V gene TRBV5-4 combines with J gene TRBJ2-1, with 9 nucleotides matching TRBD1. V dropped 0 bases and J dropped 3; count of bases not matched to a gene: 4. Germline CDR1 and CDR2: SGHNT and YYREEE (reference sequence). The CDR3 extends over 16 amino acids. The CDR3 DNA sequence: TGTGCCAGCAGCTTGGGACCGGGACAGGGCTACAATGAGCAGTTCTTC. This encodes CASSLGPGQGYNEQFF.

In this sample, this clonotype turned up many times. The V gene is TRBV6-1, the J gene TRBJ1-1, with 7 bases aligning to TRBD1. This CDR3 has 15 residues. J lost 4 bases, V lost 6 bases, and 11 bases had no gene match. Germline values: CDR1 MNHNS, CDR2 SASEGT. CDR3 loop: CASRTATGRGTEAFF. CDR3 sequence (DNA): TGTGCCAGCAGAACCGCGACAGGGAGGGGCACTGAAGCTTTCTTT.

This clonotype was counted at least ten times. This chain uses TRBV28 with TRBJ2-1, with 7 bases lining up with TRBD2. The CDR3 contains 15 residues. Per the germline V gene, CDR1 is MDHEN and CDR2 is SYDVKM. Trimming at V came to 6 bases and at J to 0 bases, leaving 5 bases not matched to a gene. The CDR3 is CASRQRESSYNEQFF. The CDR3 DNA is TGTGCCAGCAGACAGCGGGAAAGCTCCTACAATGAGCAGTTCTTC.

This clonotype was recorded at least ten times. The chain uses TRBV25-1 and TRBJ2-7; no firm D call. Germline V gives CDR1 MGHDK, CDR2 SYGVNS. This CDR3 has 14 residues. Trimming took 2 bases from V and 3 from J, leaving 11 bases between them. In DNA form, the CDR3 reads TGTGCCAGCAGTGAAGTCTCGACATACTACGAGCAGTACTTC. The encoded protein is CASSEVSTYYEQYF.

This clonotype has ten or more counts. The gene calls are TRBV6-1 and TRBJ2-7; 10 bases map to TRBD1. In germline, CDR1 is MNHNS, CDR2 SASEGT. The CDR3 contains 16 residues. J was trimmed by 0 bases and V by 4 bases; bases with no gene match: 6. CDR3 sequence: CASSGSDRGNSYEQYF. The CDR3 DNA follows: TGTGCCAGCAGTGGCTCGGACAGGGGGAACTCCTACGAGCAGTACTTC.

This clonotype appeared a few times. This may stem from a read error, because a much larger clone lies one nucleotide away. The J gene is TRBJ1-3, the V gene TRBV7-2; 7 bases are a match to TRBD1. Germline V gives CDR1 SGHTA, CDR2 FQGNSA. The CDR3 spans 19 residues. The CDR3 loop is CASSLTKGPTGYSENTIYF. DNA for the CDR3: TGTGCCAGCAGCTTAACCAAGGGCCCGACAGGGTACTCTGAAAACACCATATATTTT.

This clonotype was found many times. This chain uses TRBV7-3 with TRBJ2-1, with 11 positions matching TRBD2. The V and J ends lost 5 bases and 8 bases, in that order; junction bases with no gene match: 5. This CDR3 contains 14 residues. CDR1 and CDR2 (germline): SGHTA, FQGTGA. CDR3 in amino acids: CASSVAGGIYEQFF. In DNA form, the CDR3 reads TGTGCCAGCAGCGTAGCGGGAGGGATATATGAGCAGTTCTTC.

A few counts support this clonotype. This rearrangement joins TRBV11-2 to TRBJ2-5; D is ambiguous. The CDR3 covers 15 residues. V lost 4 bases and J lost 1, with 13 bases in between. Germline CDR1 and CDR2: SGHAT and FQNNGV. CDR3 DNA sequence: TGTGCCAGCAGCTCCCCAGCCCTACCCCAAGAGACCCAGTACTTC. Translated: CASSSPALPQETQYF.

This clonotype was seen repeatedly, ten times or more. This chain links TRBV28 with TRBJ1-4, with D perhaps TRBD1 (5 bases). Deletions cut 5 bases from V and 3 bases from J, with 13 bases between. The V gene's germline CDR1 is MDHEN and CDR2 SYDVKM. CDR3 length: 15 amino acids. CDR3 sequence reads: CASSRDPGANEKLFF. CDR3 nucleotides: TGTGCCAGCAGTCGGGACCCTGGGGCTAATGAAAAACTGTTTTTT.

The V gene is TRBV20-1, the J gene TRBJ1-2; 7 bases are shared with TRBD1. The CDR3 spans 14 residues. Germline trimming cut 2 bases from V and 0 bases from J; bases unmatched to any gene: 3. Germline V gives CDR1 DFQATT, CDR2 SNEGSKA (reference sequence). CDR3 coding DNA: TGCAGTGCTAGAAGGGACAGCACTAACTATGGCTACACCTTC. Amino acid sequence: CSARRDSTNYGYTF.

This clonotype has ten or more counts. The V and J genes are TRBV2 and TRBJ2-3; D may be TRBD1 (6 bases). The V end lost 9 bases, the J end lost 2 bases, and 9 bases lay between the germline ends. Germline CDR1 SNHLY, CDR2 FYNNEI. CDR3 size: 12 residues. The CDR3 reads CASTGITDTQYF. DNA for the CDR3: TGTGCCAGTACAGGGATCACAGATACGCAGTATTTT.

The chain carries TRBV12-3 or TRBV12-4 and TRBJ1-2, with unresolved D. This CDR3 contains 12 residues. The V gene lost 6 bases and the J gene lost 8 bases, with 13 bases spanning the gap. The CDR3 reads CASRLNNEGYTF. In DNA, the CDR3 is TGTGCCAGCAGACTAAACAATGAGGGCTACACCTTC.